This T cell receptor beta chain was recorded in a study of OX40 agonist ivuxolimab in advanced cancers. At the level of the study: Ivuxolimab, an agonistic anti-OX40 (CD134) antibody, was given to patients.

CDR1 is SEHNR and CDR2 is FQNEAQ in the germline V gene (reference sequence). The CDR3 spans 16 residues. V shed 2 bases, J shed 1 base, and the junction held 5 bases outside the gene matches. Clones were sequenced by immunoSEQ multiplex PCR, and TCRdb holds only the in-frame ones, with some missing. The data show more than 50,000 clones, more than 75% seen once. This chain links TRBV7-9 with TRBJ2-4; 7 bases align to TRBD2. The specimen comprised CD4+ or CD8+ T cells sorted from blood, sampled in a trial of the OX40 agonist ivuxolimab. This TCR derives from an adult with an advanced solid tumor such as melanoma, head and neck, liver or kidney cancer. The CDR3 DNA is TGTGCCAGCAGCTTATGGGAGGGAATCGCCAAAAACATTCAGTACTTC. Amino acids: CASSLWEGIAKNIQYF. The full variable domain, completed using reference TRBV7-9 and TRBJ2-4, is DTGVSQNPRHKITKRGQNVTFRCDPISEHNRLYWYRQTLGQGPEFLTYFQNEAQLEKSRLLSDRFSAERPKGSFSTLEIQRTEQGDSAMYLCASSLWEGIAKNIQYFGAGTRLSVL.